A selection of T cell receptor beta chains follows, all from one sample in a study of blood T cells in healthy people across ages. TCRdb fed the 5' RACE reads into MiXCR, producing one record per CDR3 protein. The data show approximately 790,000 distinct CDR3 sequences, 62% seen once. The sample consisted of blood. These receptors were obtained from a man aged 25-45 years in good health. Both conserved end residues are part of each CDR3.

length | V | CDR3
15 | TRBV28 | CASRDSASSTDTQYF
15 | TRBV12-3/TRBV12-4 | CASSASGGLAYEQYF
15 | TRBV2 | CASSEAGGTYNEQFF
14 | TRBV10-3 | CAITGGGATSEQFF
12 | TRBV28 | CATREGYNEQFF
15 | TRBV10-2 | CASSDLAGKGNEQFF
15 | TRBV9 | CASSEGKRGNYGYTF
19 | TRBV12-3/TRBV12-4 | CASSLPLKWRGPVTDTQYF
14 | TRBV27 | CASSAWGVRETQYF
14 | TRBV12-3/TRBV12-4 | CASSLVRRTDTQYF
12 | TRBV20-1 | CSVDAGYNEQFF
13 | TRBV20-1 | CSGYRDRDEKLFF
13 | TRBV6-5 | CASSPGQGSEAFF
15 | TRBV14 | CASSLGGRTSYEQYF
15 | TRBV10-3 | CAISDRGENTYGYTF